These T cell receptor beta chains were read from a single sample in a study of cytomegalovirus exposure and HLA in healthy donors. Repertoires were generated with immunoSEQ multiplex PCR, while TCRdb's copy carries only in-frame clones and drops some. The sample shows some 190,000 clones, about 80% of them seen only once. Specimen: PBMCs. The receptors stem from a man between 40 and 49 years old in good health and CMV-seropositive. Both conserved end residues are part of each CDR3. Fields, in order: clone size, CDR3 length, D gene, V gene, J gene, CDR3 DNA, CDR3 protein. A D gene is named only where the DNA matches it firmly. Clone size is shown for a subset of rows, as once, few, many or a class of expanded clone.

once,17,.,TRBV7-8,TRBJ2-6,TGTGCCAGCAGCTTCGGGGGGCTCCCATCTGGGGCCAACGTCCTGACTTTC,CASSFGGLPSGANVLTF
.,16,.,TRBV6-5,TRBJ2-7,TGTGCCAGCAGTTATCGGGGTAGCCCCTCCTACTACGAGCAGTACTTC,CASSYRGSPSYYEQYF
.,16,TRBD2,TRBV28,TRBJ2-5,TGTGCCAGCAGTCCACGGACTAGCGGGAGGTTGGAGACCCAGTACTTC,CASSPRTSGRLETQYF
.,15,.,TRBV13,TRBJ2-2,TGTGCCAGCAGCACCTGGGAGTTGAACACCGGGGAGCTGTTTTTT,CASSTWELNTGELFF
.,16,TRBD1,TRBV5-6,TRBJ2-2,TGTGCCAGCAGCCGTGACAGGGGGCGTCACACCGGGGAGCTGTTTTTT,CASSRDRGRHTGELFF
.,16,.,TRBV4-1,TRBJ2-7,TGCGCCAGCAGCCAAGCCCCGGGACTGGGGACCTACGAGCAGTACTTC,CASSQAPGLGTYEQYF
.,16,TRBD2,TRBV7-8,TRBJ2-7,TGTGCCAGCAGCAATTTTCGGCGGGAGGGCCCTTACGAGCAGTACTTC,CASSNFRREGPYEQYF
.,17,.,TRBV5-1,TRBJ2-1,TGCGCCAGCAGCTTGCCTATAGGGGACTCCTCCTACAATGAGCAGTTCTTC,CASSLPIGDSSYNEQFF
.,13,.,TRBV7-2,TRBJ1-5,TGTGCCAGCAGCTTCGGGGGAGATCAGCCCCAGCATTTT,CASSFGGDQPQHF
.,15,.,TRBV5-3,TRBJ2-3,TGTGCCAGAAGCTTGGATAGCTCCATGACGGATACGCAGTATTTT,CARSLDSSMTDTQYF
.,15,.,TRBV7-6,TRBJ1-6,TGTGCCAGCAGCACGGGGGGCTCCTATAATTCCCCCCTCCACTTT,CASSTGGSYNSPLHF
.,15,TRBD1,TRBV11-3,TRBJ2-7,TGTGCCAGCAGCTTGGGACAGGGAAGCTCCTACGAGCAGTACTTC,CASSLGQGSSYEQYF
.,15,.,TRBV4-1,TRBJ2-3,TGCGCCAGCAGCCAAGGACTATCTAGCACAGATACGCAGTATTTT,CASSQGLSSTDTQYF
.,13,.,TRBV18,TRBJ2-5,TGTGCCAGCTCACTAATACACGGGGAGACCCAGTACTTC,CASSLIHGETQYF
.,13,TRBD1,TRBV6-5,TRBJ1-2,TGTGCCAGCAGCCTGGACAGGGGAGGTGGCTACACCTTC,CASSLDRGGGYTF
.,14,TRBD2,TRBV6-5,TRBJ2-1,TGTGCCAGCACTCTAGCGGGAGGATCCAATGAGCAGTTCTTC,CASTLAGGSNEQFF
.,15,TRBD1,TRBV6-6,TRBJ1-5,TGTGCCAGCAGTAACCCCGGGACAGGGAATCAGCCCCAGCATTTT,CASSNPGTGNQPQHF
.,19,.,TRBV2,TRBJ1-5,TGTGCCAGCCTACCAGCACTTTGGGGGCAGGAGAATAGCAATCAGCCCCAGCATTTT,CASLPALWGQENSNQPQHF
.,15,TRBD1,TRBV2,TRBJ1-5,TGTGCCAGCAGTCCTGGGACAGGGCCTCATCAGCCCCAGCATTTT,CASSPGTGPHQPQHF
.,15,.,TRBV5-5,TRBJ1-1,TGTGCCAGCAGCTTGCCCGCCAGGGTAACCACTGAAGCTTTCTTT,CASSLPARVTTEAFF
.,13,.,TRBV6-5,TRBJ2-7,TGTGCCAGCAGTTACGGCGCGGTAAACGAGCAGTACTTC,CASSYGAVNEQYF
.,15,.,TRBV9,TRBJ2-1,TGTGCCAGCAGCGTAGTTCAGGGTAGCTTCGATGAGCAGTTCTTC,CASSVVQGSFDEQFF
.,14,.,TRBV7-7,TRBJ2-1,TGTGCCAGCAGCTTCGGGCTAGCGATAAATGAGCAGTTCTTC,CASSFGLAINEQFF
.,13,.,TRBV28,TRBJ1-5,TGTGCCAGCAGTCCTACCGCGAATCAGCCCCAGCATTTT,CASSPTANQPQHF
.,18,TRBD1,TRBV7-2,TRBJ2-2,TGTGCCAGCAGCCCAGTAGCCGGACAGGGGGCGCGAGACGGGGAGCTGTTTTTT,CASSPVAGQGARDGELFF
once,15,.,TRBV25-1,TRBJ2-3,TGTGCCAGCAGTGAGGAGGGATCGACCACAGATACGCAGTATTTT,CASSEEGSTTDTQYF
.,13,TRBD1,TRBV5-8,TRBJ1-2,TGTGCCAGCAGCTCAGGACAGGGGTATGGCTACACCTTC,CASSSGQGYGYTF
.,15,TRBD1,TRBV18,TRBJ2-5,TGTGCCAGCTCACCAGCCGGGCAGGGGGCCGAGACCCAGTACTTC,CASSPAGQGAETQYF
few,14,TRBD2,TRBV4-3,TRBJ2-1,TGCGCCAGCAGCCAAGATATGACAGCGGGAGGGCAGTTCTTC,CASSQDMTAGGQFF
.,16,.,TRBV4-1,TRBJ2-2,TGCGCCAGCAGCCAAACAAGGGAGCAGGGGACCGGGGAGCTGTTTTTT,CASSQTREQGTGELFF
.,15,TRBD1,TRBV5-8,TRBJ2-3,TGTGCCAGCAGCACGGGGACAGCTAGCACAGATACGCAGTATTTT,CASSTGTASTDTQYF
.,15,.,TRBV11-2,TRBJ2-5,TGTGCCAGCAGTGACTCCGGACAGCCCAGCGAGACCCAGTACTTC,CASSDSGQPSETQYF
.,15,TRBD1,TRBV6-1,TRBJ1-5,TGTGCCAGCAGGCCTCGGACAGGGGGCTTTCAGCCCCAGCATTTT,CASRPRTGGFQPQHF
.,17,.,TRBV6-1,TRBJ2-6,TGTGCCAGCAGTGACAGGACTTTCCGCTCTGGGGCCAACGTCCTGACTTTC,CASSDRTFRSGANVLTF
.,13,.,TRBV4-3,TRBJ1-5,TGCGCCAGCAGCCAAGATTCGAGTCAGCCCCAGCATTTT,CASSQDSSQPQHF
once,14,.,TRBV19,TRBJ1-2,TGTGCCAGTAGTATCTTGGACAGCCGGACCAGGTACACCTTC,CASSILDSRTRYTF
.,14,.,TRBV19,TRBJ2-7,TGTGCCAGTAGTCATAACACAGGTACCGGCGAGCAGTACTTC,CASSHNTGTGEQYF
.,14,TRBD1,TRBV30,TRBJ1-5,TGTGCCTGGAGCCTGGGACAGAGAAATCAGCCCCAGCATTTT,CAWSLGQRNQPQHF
.,14,.,TRBV5-1,TRBJ1-2,TGCGCCAGCAGCTTGGGGTCCGGGGAGAATGGCTACACCTTC,CASSLGSGENGYTF
.,17,.,TRBV2,TRBJ1-5,TGTGCCAGCAGTGTATCTTTGGACAGCCTTAGCAATCAGCCCCAGCATTTT,CASSVSLDSLSNQPQHF
.,16,TRBD2,TRBV6-5,TRBJ2-5,TGTGCCAGCAGTTACGGGACTAGCGGGGGGGTGGGGACCCAGTACTTC,CASSYGTSGGVGTQYF
.,16,TRBD2,TRBV11-2,TRBJ2-2,TGTGCCAGCAGCCTAACTAGCGGGAGTTTCACCGGGGAGCTGTTTTTT,CASSLTSGSFTGELFF
.,16,.,TRBV7-3,TRBJ2-1,TGTGCCAGCAGCTTAATTGGGGGGACGACCCCCCATGAGCAGTTCTTC,CASSLIGGTTPHEQFF
.,16,TRBD1,TRBV6-5,TRBJ2-5,TGTGCCAGCAGTTACCCCGGACAGGGGCCCGAAGAGACCCAGTACTTC,CASSYPGQGPEETQYF
.,13,.,TRBV6-1,TRBJ2-1,TGTGCCCTCGGGGGCGACAGGGCCCTTGAGCAGTTCTTC,CALGGDRALEQFF